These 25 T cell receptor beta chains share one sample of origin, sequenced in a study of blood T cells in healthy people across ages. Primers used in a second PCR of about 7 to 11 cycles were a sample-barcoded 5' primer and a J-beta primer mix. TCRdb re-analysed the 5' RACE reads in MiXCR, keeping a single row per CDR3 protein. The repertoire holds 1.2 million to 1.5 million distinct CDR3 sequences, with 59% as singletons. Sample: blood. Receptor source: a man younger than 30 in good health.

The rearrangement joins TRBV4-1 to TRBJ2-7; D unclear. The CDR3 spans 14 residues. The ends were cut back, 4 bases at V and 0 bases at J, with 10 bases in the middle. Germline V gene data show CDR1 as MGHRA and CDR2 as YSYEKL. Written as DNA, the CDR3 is TGCGCCAGCAGCCCTTATTCTAGCTCCTACGAGCAGTACTTC. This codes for CASSPYSSSYEQYF.

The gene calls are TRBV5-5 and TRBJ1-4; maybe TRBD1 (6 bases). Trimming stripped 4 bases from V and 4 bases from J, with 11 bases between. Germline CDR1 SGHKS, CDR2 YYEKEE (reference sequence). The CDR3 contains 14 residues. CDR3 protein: CASSPAGDNEKLFF. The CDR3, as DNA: TGTGCCAGCAGCCCCGCAGGGGATAATGAAAAACTGTTTTTT.

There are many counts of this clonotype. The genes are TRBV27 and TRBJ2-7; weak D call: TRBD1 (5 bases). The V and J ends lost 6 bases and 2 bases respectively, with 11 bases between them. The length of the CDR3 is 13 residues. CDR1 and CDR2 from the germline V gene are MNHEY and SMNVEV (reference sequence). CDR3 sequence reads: CASSLAGPYEQYF. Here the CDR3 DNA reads TGTGCCAGCAGCTTAGCAGGGCCCTACGAGCAGTACTTC.

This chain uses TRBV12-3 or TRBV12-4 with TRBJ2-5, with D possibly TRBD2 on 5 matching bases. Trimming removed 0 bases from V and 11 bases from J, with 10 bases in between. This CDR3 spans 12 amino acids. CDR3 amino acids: CASSLAEWEQYF. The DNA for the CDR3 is TGTGCCAGCAGTTTAGCAGAGTGGGAGCAGTACTTC.

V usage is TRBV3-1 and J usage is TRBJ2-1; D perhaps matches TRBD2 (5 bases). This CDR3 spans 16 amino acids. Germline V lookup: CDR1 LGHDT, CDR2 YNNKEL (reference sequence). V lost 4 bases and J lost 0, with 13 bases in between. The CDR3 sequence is CASSRAGLHSYNEQFF. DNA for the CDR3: TGTGCCAGCAGCCGTGCCGGACTCCACTCCTACAATGAGCAGTTCTTC.

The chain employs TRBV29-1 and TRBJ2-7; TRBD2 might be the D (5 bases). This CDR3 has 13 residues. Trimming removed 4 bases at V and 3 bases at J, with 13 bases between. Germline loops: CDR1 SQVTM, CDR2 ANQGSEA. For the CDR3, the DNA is TGCAGCGTTGGGGTCACTAGTAGCTACGAGCAGTACTTC. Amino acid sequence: CSVGVTSSYEQYF.

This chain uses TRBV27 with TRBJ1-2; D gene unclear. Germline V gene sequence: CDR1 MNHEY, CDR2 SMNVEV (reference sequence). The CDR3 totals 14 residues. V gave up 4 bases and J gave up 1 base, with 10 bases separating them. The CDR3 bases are TGTGCCAGCAGTTCCTCAGGATTTAACTATGGCTACACCTTC. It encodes CASSSSGFNYGYTF.

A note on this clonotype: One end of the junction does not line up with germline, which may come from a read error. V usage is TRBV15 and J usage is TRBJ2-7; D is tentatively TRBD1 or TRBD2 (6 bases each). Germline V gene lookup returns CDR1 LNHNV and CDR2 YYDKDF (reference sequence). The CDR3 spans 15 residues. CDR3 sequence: CATGRGGGQVYEQYF. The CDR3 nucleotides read TGTGCCACCGGCAGAGGTGGGGGGCAAGTCTACGAGCAGTACTTC.

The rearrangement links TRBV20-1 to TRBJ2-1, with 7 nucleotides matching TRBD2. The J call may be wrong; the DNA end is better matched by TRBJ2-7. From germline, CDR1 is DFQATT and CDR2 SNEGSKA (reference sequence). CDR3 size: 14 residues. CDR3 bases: TGCAGTGCTAGCACTAGCGTCGTCTACAATGAGCAGTACTTC. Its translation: CSASTSVVYNEQYF.

The DNA of the CDR3 is TGTGCCAGCAGCCAAGGAGCTATCGTCGCCGTTCGGAATGAAAAACTGTTTTTT. Protein: CASSQGAIVAVRNEKLFF. V gene TRBV14 combines with J gene TRBJ1-4; D gene uncertain. Germline assignment: CDR1 SGHDN and CDR2 FVKESK. Deletions cut 1 base from V and 5 bases from J, with 20 bases between. The CDR3 has 18 residues.

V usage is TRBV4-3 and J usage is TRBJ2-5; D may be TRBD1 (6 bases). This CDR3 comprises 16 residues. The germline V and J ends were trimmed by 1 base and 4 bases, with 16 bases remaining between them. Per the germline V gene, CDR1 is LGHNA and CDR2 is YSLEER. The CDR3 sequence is CASSQATSGVAETQYF. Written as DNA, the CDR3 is TGCGCCAGCAGCCAAGCAACTTCAGGGGTCGCAGAGACCCAGTACTTC.

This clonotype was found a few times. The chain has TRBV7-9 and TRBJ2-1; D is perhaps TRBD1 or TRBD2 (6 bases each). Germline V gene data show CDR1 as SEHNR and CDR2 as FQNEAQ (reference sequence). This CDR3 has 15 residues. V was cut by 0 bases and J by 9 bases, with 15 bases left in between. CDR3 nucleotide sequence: TGTGCCAGCAGCTTAGCGGGCGGGATCAGGGGTGAGCAGTTCTTC. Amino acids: CASSLAGGIRGEQFF. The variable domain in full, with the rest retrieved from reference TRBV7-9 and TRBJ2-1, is DTGVSQNPRHKITKRGQNVTFRCDPISEHNRLYWYRQTLGQGPEFLTYFQNEAQLEKSRLLSDRFSAERPKGSFSTLEIQRTEQGDSAMYLCASSLAGGIRGEQFFGPGTRLTVL.

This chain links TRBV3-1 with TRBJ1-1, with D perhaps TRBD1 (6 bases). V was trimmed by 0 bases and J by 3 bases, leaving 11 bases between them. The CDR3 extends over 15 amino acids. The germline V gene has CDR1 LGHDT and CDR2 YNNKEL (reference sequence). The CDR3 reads CASSQDSQGHTEAFF. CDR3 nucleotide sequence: TGTGCCAGCAGCCAAGATTCACAGGGTCACACTGAAGCTTTCTTT.

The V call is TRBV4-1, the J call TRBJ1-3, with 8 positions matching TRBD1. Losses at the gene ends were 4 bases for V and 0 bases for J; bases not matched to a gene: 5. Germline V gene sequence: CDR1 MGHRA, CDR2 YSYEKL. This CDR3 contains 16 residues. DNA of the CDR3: TGCGCCAGCAGCCTTCGACAGGGGTACTCTGGAAACACCATATATTTT. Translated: CASSLRQGYSGNTIYF.

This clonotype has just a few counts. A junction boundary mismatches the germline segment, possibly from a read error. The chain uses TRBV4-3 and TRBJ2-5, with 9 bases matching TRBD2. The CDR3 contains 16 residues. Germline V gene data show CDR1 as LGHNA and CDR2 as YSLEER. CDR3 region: CASSQFSGGLQETQYF. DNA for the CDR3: TGCGCCAGTAGCCAATTTAGCGGGGGTTTACAAGAGACCCAGTACTTC.

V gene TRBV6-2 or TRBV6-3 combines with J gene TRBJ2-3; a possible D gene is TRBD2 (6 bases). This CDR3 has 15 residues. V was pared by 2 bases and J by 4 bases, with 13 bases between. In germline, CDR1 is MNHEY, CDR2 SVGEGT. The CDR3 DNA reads TGTGCCAGCAGTTACGGGGCTAGCGCCCCAGATACGCAGTATTTT. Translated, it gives CASSYGASAPDTQYF.

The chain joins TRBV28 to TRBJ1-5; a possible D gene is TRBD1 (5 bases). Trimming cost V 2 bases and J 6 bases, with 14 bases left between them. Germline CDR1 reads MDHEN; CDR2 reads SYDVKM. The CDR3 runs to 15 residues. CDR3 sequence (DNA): TGTGCCAGCAGTTTACTCGACAGTGGCGGTCAGCCCCAGCATTTT. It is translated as CASSLLDSGGQPQHF.

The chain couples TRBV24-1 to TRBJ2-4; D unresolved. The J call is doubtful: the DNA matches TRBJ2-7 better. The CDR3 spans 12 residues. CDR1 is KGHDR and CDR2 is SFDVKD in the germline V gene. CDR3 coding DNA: TGTGCCACCAGTGACCACGGCTACGAGCAGTACTTC. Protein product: CATSDHGYEQYF.

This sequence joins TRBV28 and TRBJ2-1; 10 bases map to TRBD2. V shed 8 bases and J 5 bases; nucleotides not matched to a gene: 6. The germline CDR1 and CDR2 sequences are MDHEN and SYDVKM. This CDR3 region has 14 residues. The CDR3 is CASWERGGHNEQFF. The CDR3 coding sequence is TGTGCCAGCTGGGAGCGGGGGGGCCACAATGAGCAGTTCTTC.

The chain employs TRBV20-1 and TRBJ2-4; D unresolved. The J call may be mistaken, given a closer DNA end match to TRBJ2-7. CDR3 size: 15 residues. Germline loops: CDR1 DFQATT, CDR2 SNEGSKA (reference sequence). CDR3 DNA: TGCAGTGCTAGAGATCCCGGCACTGGGACCTACGAGCAGTACTTC. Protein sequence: CSARDPGTGTYEQYF.

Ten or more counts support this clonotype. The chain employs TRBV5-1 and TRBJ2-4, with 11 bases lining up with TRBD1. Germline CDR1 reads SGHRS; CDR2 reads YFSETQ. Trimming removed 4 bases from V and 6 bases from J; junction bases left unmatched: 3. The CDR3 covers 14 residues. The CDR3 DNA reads TGCGCCAGCAGCGGCGGACAGGGGGCAAACATTCAGTACTTC. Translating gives CASSGGQGANIQYF.

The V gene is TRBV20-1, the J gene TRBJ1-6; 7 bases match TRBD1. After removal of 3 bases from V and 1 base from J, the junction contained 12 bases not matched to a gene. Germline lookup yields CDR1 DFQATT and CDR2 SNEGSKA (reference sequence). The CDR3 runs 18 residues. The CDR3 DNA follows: TGCAGTGCTAGGTCCCCATTTAAGGGGGCGTCCTATAATTCACCCCTCCACTTT. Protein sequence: CSARSPFKGASYNSPLHF.

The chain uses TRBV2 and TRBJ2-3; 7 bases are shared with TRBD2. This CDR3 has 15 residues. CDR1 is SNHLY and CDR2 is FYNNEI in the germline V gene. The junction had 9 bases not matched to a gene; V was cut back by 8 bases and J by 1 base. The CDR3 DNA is TGTGCCAGCGCATCGACTAGCAGGCGCACAGATACGCAGTATTTT. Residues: CASASTSRRTDTQYF.

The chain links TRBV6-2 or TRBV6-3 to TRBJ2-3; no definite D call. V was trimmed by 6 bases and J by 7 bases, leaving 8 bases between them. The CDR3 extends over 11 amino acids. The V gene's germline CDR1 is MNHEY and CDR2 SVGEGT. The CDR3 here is CASRVGNTQYF. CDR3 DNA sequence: TGTGCCAGCAGAGTCGGAAATACGCAGTATTTT.

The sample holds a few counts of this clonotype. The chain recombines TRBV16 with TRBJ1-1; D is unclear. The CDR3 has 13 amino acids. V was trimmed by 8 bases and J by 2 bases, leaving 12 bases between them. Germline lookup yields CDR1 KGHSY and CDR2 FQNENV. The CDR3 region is CASSEPGNTEAFF. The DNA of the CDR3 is TGTGCCAGCTCCGAACCGGGTAACACTGAAGCTTTCTTT.